This T cell receptor (beta chain) originates from a study of OX40 agonist ivuxolimab in advanced cancers. Study summary: Patients receiving dose escalation had hepatocellular carcinoma, melanoma, renal cell or head and neck cancer.

The CDR3 is 13 residues long. Trimming removed 1 base from V and 4 bases from J, with 8 bases in between. Germline V gene data show CDR1 as SGHVS and CDR2 as FQNEAQ. The assay was immunoSEQ multiplex PCR, and TCRdb's table has in-frame clones only and misses some. The sample holds 82,000 or so clones; around 90% are singletons and the top ten take roughly 0.6%. V gene TRBV7-8 combines with J gene TRBJ2-7; D is perhaps TRBD1 (5 bases). The sequences come from CD4+ or CD8+ T cells sorted from blood, collected in a trial of the OX40 agonist ivuxolimab. The sequence was obtained from an adult with an advanced solid tumor such as melanoma, head and neck, liver or kidney cancer. CDR3 sequence: CASSLGQLYEQYF. The CDR3 region has the DNA TGTGCCAGCAGCTTAGGACAGCTTTACGAGCAGTACTTC.